Presented here are 11 T cell receptor beta chains from one specimen sequenced in a study of post-analysis software for immune sequencing data (dated by TCRdb to about 2015). The study at large found these results: Patients showed significantly higher frequencies than controls for about five TRBV segments, among them TRBV5-6, TRBV5-1 and TRBV20-1.

The library came from PCR. The reads were generated on an Illumina HiSeq 2500. To reduce PCR and sequencing biases, unique molecular identifiers were incorporated into the TCR beta cDNA libraries. The raw public data were reprocessed by TCRdb itself: fastp quality trimming at Q25, MiXCR clonotype calling, in-frame beta chains only. Each record represents a unique CDR3 protein, reported with the most common genes and DNA among its rows. The sample data list 750,000 to 950,000 distinct CDR3 sequences, and around 42% of these were observed just once. Just under 5% of the sample comes from the top ten. No cognate antigen is known for these TCRs. Specimen: blood. Receptors originate from a girl between 10 and 17 years old with multiple sclerosis.

This clonotype was counted between two and nine times. V and J are TRBV24-1 and TRBJ2-6; D is ambiguous. The CDR3 runs to 15 residues. Germline V gene data show CDR1 as KGHDR and CDR2 as SFDVKD. Trimming left V 8 bases short and J 0 bases short, with 10 bases between. The CDR3, as DNA: TGTGCCACCAACGACGGCCGCTCTGGGGCCAACGTCCTGACTTTC. It is translated as CATNDGRSGANVLTF.

The chain uses TRBV29-1 and TRBJ2-7; D tentatively fits TRBD1 or TRBD2 (5 bases each). The V end was cut by 5 bases, the J end by 2 bases, with 16 bases between. This CDR3 contains 14 residues. Germline CDR1 SQVTM, CDR2 ANQGSEA. The CDR3 reads CSVRSGRTPYEQYF. The CDR3 nucleotides read TGCAGCGTTAGATCGGGACGGACGCCCTACGAGCAGTACTTC.

The table lists this clonotype with a few counts. V usage is TRBV20-1 and J usage is TRBJ1-1; tentative D call: TRBD1 (5 bases). The CDR3 length is 13 residues. CDR1 and CDR2 from the germline V gene are DFQATT and SNEGSKA (reference sequence). V was shortened by 5 bases and J by 7 bases, with 17 bases between the two germline ends. The CDR3 nucleotides are TGCAGTGCTGATGGGACGGAGAGAGGTGAAGCTTTCTTT. It codes for CSADGTERGEAFF.

This chain connects TRBV29-1 to TRBJ1-1, with 7 bases fitting TRBD1. V was pared by 7 bases and J by 3 bases, with 11 bases of the junction left unmatched. Germline V gives CDR1 SQVTM, CDR2 ANQGSEA. The CDR3 has 14 amino acids. The CDR3 bases are TGCAGCGGGACGACAGGGAACATCTACACTGAAGCTTTCTTT. Protein: CSGTTGNIYTEAFF.

The rearrangement links TRBV20-1 to TRBJ2-1; 8 bases are a match to TRBD2. The end of the DNA is better explained by TRBJ2-7, so the J call may be wrong. CDR1 DFQATT and CDR2 SNEGSKA come from the germline V gene (reference sequence). The CDR3 has 17 residues. The CDR3 sequence is CSARLLSGSGSYNEQYF. CDR3 bases: TGCAGTGCCAGACTATTAAGCGGGAGCGGGTCCTACAATGAGCAGTACTTC.

This sequence joins TRBV4-1 and TRBJ1-1, with D maybe TRBD1 (5 bases). Germline CDR1 is MGHRA and CDR2 is YSYEKL. CDR3 length equals 18 residues. With 0 bases removed from V and 2 bases from J, the gap between germline ends came to 19 bases. DNA for the CDR3: TGCGCCAGCAGCCAAGACTTGCAGGGACCGGGGGGAAACACTGAAGCTTTCTTT. Protein: CASSQDLQGPGGNTEAFF.

The chain links TRBV5-6 to TRBJ2-3; TRBD2 agrees at 14 bases. J lost 7 bases, V lost 5 bases, and 6 bases had no gene match. The germline V gene has CDR1 SGHDT and CDR2 YYEEEE. There are 15 residues in the CDR3. The CDR3 nucleotides read TGTGCCAGCAGTTCCGGACTAGCGGGAGGTTATACGCAGTATTTT. Amino acids: CASSSGLAGGYTQYF.

This clonotype was counted a few times. This sequence joins TRBV29-1 and TRBJ2-3, with 7 bases identical to TRBD2. This CDR3 region has 13 residues. The ends lost 6 bases at V and 6 bases at J; junction bases unmatched: 9. Germline V CDR1 and CDR2: SQVTM, ANQGSEA. The CDR3 coding sequence is TGCAGCGTGGAGCGGGGACGTGGGGATACGCAGTATTTT. Translating gives CSVERGRGDTQYF.

DNA of the CDR3: TGTGCCAGCAGCGCAACCCTAGCGGGCTCCTACAATGAGCAGTTCTTC. It yields the protein CASSATLAGSYNEQFF. This chain links TRBV9 with TRBJ2-1; 8 nucleotides line up with TRBD2. Trimming took 3 bases from V and 0 from J; bases not matched to a gene: 5. The CDR3 sequence is 16 residues long. Germline lookup yields CDR1 SGDLS and CDR2 YYNGEE.

Only a few counts were recorded for this clonotype. V gene TRBV27 combines with J gene TRBJ2-4; TRBD2 matches 9 bases. Germline V lookup: CDR1 MNHEY, CDR2 SMNVEV (reference sequence). J lost 0 bases, V lost 4 bases, and 4 bases had no gene match. The CDR3 loop spans 16 amino acids. In DNA, the CDR3 is TGTGCCAGCAGTTCAAATAGCGGGAGAGCCAAAAACATTCAGTACTTC. As protein: CASSSNSGRAKNIQYF.

This rearrangement joins TRBV20-1 to TRBJ2-7; 10 bases map to TRBD1. This CDR3 comprises 14 residues. V trimming: 6 bases; J trimming: 1 base; junction bases outside the gene matches: 6. Germline loops: CDR1 DFQATT, CDR2 SNEGSKA (reference sequence). CDR3 DNA: TGCAGTGCCCGGGACAGGGGTTGGTCCTACGAGCAGTACTTC. Protein product: CSARDRGWSYEQYF.